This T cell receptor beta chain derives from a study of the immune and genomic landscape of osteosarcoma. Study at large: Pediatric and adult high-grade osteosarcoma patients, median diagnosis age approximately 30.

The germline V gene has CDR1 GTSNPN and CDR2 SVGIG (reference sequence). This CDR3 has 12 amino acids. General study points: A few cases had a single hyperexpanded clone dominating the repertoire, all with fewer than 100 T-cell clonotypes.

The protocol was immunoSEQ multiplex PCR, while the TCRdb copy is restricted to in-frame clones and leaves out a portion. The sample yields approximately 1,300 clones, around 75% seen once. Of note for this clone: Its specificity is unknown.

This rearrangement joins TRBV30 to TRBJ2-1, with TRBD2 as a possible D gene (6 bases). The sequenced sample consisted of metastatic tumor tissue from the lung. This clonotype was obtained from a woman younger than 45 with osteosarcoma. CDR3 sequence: CVVRLVLNEQFF. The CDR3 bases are TGTGTCGTTAGACTAGTTTTGAATGAGCAGTTCTTC.